This entry describes one TCR beta chain. This sample also contains other DNA sequences that code for the same CDR3. This sample stems from a study of blood T cell repertoires in COVID-19. Study information: The United States, Italy and Spain were the sources of the acute and convalescent COVID-19 samples.

In the original processing: Reference gene primer amplification yielded estimated nucleated cell counts. Profiled with immunoSEQ multiplex PCR; TCRdb holds only in-frame clones, not every one. V and J calls and clone size follow that table, whereas D and trimming were derived from the DNA. Counted here are 200,000 to 300,000 clones, about four fifths occurring once; the ten biggest clones make up roughly 7.4%. V lost 7 bases, J lost 18 bases, and 14 bases stayed unmatched. Germline V gene lookup returns CDR1 SGHRS and CDR2 YFSETQ. CDR3 length: 13 amino acids. Seattle patient enrollment occurred during active infection, with longitudinal follow-up thereafter.

The rearrangement links TRBV5-1 to TRBJ1-6, with 9 bases that match TRBD1. The sample comprised peripheral blood. The sequence was collected from a woman of 80 years or more with COVID-19, enrolled during active disease. The CDR3 nucleotides read TGCGCCAGCGGGAGGGACAGGGAATTCACCCCCCACTTT. Translating it yields CASGRDREFTPHF.